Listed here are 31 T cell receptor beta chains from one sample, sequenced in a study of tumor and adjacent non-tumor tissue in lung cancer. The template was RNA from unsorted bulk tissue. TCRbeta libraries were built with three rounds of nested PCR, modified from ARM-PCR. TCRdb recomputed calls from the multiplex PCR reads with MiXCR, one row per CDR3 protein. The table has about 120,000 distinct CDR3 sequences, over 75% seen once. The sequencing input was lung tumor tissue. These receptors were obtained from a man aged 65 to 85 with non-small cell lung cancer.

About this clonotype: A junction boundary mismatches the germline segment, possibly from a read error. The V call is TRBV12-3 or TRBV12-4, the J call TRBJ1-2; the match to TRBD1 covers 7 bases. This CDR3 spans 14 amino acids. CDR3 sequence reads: CASGLDRADYGYTF. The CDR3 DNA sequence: TGTGCCAGCGGTTTAGACAGGGCGGACTATGGCTACACTTTC.

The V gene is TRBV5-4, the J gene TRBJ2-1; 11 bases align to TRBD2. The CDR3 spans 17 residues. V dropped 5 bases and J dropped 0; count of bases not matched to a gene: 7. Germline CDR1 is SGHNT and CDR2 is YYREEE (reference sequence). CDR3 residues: CASRHGLAGYSYNEQFF. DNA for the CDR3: TGTGCCAGCAGACACGGACTAGCGGGTTACTCCTACAATGAGCAGTTCTTC.

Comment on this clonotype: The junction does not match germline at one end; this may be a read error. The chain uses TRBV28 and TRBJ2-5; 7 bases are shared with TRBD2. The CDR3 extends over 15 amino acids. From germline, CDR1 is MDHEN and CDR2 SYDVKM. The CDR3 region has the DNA TGCGCCAGCAGCCGGAGGGTGGGAGGGGTAGAGATCCAGTACTTT. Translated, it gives CASSRRVGGVEIQYF.

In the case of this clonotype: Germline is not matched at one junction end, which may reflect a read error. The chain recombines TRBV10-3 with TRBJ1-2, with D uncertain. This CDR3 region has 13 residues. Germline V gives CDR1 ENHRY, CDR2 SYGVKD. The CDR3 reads CAISEYHDYGYTF. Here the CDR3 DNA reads TGTGCCATTAGTGAGTATCATGACTATGGCTACACCTTC.

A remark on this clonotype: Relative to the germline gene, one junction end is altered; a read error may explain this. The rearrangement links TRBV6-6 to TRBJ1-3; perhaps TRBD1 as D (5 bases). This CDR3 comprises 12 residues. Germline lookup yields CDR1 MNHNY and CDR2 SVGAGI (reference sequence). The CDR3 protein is CVSRGVGDTIYF. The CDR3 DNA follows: TGTGTCAGCAGAGGGGTTGGAGACACCATATATTTT.

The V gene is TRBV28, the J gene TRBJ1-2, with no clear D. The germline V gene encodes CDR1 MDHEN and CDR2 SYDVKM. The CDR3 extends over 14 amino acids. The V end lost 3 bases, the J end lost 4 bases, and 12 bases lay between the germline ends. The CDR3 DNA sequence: TGTGCCAGCAGTTTGGTCGGCAGTGCCTATGGCTACACCTTC. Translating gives CASSLVGSAYGYTF.

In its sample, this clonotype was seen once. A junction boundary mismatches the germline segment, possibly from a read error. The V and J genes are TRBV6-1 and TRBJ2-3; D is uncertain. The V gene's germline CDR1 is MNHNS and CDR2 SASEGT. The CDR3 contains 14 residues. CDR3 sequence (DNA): TGTGCTAGCAGTTCCTGGCTGGCGAAGAATACGCAGTATTTT. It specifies CASSSWLAKNTQYF.

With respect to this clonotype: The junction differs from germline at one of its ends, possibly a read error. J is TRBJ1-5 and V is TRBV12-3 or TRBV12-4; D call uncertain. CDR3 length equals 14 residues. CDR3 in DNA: TGTGCCAGCATCGAGGGCGGATTCAATCGGCCCCAGCATTTT. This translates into CASIEGGFNRPQHF.

CDR3 in amino acids: CSVHLRRLGSTDTHYF. In DNA, the CDR3 is TGCAGCGTCCATCTGCGGCGTCTCGGGAGCACAGATACCCACTATTTT. This rearrangement joins TRBV29-1 to TRBJ2-3; D is possibly TRBD2 (6 bases). Germline V lookup: CDR1 SQVTM, CDR2 ANQGSEA. V gave up 6 bases and J gave up 15 bases, with 34 bases separating them. This CDR3 has 16 amino acids.

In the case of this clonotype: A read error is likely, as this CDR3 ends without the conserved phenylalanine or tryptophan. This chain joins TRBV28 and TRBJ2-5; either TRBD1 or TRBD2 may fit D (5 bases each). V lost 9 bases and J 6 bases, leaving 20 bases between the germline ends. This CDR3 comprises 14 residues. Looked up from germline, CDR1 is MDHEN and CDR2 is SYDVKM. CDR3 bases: TGTGCCAGTAGCCAGCAGGGACCTACAAAGACCCAGTACTTA. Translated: CASSQQGPTKTQYL.

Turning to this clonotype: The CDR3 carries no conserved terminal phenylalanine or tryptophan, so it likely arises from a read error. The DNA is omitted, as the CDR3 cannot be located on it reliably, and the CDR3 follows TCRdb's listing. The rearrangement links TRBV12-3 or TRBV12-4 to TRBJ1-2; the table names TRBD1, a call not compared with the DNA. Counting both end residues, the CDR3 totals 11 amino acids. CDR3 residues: CASTLGDDYTL.

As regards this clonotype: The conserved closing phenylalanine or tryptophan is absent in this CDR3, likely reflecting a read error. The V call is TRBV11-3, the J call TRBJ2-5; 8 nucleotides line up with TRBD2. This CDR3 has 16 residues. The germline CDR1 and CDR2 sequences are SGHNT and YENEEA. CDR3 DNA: TGTGCCAGCAGTTTAGGTGTGGGGAGACTAGCGGAGACCCAGTACTAT. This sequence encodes CASSLGVGRLAETQYY.

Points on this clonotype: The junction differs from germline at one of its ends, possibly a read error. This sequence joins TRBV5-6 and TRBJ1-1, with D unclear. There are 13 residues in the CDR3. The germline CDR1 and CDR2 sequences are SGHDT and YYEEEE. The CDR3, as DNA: TGTGCCAGCAACTATAAGGTGAACAGTGAAGCTTTCTTT. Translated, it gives CASNYKVNSEAFF.

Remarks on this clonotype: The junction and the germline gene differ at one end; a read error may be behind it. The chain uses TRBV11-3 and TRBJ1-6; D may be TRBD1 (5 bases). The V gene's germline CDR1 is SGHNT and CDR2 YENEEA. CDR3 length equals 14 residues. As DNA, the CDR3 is TGTGCCAGCAGCCTTGGGTCAGGGAATTCATCCCTCCACTTT. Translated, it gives CASSLGSGNSSLHF.

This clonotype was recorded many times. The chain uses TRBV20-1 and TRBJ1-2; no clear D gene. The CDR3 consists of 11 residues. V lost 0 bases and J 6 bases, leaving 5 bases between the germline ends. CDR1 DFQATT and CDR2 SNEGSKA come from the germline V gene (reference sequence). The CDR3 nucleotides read TGCAGTGCTAGAGATTTAGATGGCTACACCTTC. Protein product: CSARDLDGYTF.

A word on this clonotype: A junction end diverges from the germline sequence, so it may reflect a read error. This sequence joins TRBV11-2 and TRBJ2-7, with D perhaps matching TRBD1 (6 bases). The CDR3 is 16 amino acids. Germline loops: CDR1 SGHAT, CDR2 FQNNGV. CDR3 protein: CASSPPTGTPAYEQYF. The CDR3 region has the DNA TGTGCCAGCAGCCCCCCCACCGGGACACCAGCCTACGAGCAGTACTTT.

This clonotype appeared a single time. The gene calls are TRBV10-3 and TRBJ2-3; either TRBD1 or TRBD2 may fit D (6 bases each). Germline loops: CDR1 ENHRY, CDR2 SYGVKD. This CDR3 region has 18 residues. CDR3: CVTSNPSRGGGSTDTQYF. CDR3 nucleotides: TGTGTCACCAGCAACCCCTCCCGAGGAGGGGGAAGCACAGATACGCAGTATTTT.

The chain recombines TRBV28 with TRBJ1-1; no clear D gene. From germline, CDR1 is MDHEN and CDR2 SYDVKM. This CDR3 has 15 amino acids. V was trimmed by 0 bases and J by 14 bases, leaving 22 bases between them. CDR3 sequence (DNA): TGTGCCAGCAGTTTATGGCCCAGTTACTACACTGAACCCTTCTTT. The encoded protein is CASSLWPSYYTEPFF.

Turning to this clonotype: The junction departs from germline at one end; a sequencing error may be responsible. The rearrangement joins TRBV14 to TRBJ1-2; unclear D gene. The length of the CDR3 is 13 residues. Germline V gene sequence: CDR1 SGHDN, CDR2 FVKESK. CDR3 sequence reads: CAISQTYLDGYTF. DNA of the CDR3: TGTGCCATCAGCCAGACATATTTAGATGGCTACACCTTC.

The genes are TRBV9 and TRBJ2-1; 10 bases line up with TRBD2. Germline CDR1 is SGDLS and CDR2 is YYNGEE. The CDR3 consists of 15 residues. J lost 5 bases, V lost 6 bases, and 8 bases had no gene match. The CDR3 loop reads CASTPFSGRHNEQFF. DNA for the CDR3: TGTGCCAGCACCCCCTTTAGCGGGAGGCACAATGAGCAGTTCTTC.

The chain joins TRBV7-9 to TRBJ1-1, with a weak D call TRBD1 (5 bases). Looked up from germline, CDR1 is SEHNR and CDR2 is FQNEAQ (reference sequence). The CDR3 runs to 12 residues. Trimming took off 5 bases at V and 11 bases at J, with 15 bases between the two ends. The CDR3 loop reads CASSPGIGTAFF. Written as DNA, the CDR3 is TGTGCCAGCAGCCCCGGGATAGGGACCGCTTTCTTT.

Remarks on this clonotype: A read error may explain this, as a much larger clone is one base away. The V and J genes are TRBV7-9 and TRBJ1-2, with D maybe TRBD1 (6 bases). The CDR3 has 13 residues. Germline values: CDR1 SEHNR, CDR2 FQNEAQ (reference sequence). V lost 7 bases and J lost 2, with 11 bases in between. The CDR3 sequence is CASNRDLNYGYTF. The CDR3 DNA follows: TGTGCCAGCAACAGGGACCTAAACTATGGCTACACCTTC.

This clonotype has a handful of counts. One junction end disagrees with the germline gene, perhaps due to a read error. The CDR3 region has the DNA TGTGCCAGCAGCTTAATGGGGGCTGGAGACACCATATATTTT. This gives the protein CASSLMGAGDTIYF. The rearrangement joins TRBV7-8 to TRBJ1-3; D is perhaps TRBD1 (6 bases). Per the germline V gene, CDR1 is SGHVS and CDR2 is FQNEAQ. The CDR3 sequence is 14 residues long.

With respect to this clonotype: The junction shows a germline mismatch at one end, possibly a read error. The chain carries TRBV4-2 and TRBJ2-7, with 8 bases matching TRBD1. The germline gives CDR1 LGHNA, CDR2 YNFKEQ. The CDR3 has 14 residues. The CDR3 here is CDSSQGQGPYEQYF. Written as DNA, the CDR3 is TGTGACAGCAGCCAAGGACAGGGTCCCTACGAACAGTACTTC.

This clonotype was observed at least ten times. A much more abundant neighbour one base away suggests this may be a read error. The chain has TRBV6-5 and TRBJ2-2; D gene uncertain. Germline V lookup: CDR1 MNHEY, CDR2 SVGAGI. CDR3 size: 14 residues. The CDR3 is CASEALKNTRELFF. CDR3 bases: TGTGCCAGCGAGGCGCTCAAGAACACCAGGGAGCTGTTTTTT.

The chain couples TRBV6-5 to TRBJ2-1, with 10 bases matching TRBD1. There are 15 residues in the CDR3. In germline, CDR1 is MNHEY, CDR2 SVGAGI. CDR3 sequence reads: CSISYSGQGYNEQFF. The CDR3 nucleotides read TGTTCCATCAGTTACTCGGGACAGGGGTATAATGAGCAGTTCTTC.

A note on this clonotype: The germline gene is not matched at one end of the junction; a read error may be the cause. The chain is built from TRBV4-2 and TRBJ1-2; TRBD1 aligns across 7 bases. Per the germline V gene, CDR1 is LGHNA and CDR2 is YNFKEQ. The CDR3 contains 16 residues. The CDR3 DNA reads TGTGACAGCAGCCGTACCGGGACAGATATCCTCTATGGATACACCTTC. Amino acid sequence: CDSSRTGTDILYGYTF.

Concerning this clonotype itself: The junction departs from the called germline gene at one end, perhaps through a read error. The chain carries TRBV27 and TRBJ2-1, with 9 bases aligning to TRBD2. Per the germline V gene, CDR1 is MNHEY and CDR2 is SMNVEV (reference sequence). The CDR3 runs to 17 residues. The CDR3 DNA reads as TGTGCCAGCAATTTATATGTCGGGACTAGCCGATACAATGAGCAATTCTTC. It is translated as CASNLYVGTSRYNEQFF.

The CDR3 DNA reads TGTGCCAGCATTAAAGCCTCCGTGTGGGGTCGGGCACAGTACTTC. It yields the protein CASIKASVWGRAQYF. The gene calls are TRBV28 and TRBJ2-5; D not certain. Germline CDR1 and CDR2: MDHEN and SYDVKM. CDR3 length equals 15 residues. V was clipped by 7 bases and J by 11 bases, with 26 bases between them.

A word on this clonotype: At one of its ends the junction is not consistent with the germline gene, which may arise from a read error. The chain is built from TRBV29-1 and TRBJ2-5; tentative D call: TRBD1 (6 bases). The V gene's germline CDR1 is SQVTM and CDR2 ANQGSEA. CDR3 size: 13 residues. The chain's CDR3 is CSVTDRFQEAQYF. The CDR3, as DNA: TGCAGCGTGACCGACAGGTTCCAAGAGGCCCAATACTTC.

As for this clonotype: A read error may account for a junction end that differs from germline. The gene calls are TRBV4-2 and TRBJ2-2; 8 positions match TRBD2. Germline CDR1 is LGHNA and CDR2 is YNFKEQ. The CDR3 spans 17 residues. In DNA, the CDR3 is TGTACCAGCAGCCGGTATGGGCGGGAGGCCAACACCGGGGAGCTGTTTTTT. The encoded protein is CTSSRYGREANTGELFF.